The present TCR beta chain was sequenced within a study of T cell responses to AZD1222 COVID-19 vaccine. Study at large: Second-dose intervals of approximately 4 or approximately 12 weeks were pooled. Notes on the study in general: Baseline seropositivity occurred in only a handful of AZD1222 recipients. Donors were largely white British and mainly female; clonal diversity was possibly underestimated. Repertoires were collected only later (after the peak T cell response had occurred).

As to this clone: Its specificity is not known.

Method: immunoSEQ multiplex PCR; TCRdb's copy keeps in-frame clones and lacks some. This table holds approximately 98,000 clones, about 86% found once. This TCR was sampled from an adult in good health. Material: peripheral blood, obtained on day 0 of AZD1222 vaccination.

The CDR3: CASSPGEGQPQHF. The CDR3 nucleotides are TGTGCCAGCAGTCCTGGGGAGGGACAGCCCCAGCATTTT. The chain is built from TRBV12-3 or TRBV12-4 and TRBJ1-5, with D hard to call. The V end lost 5 bases, the J end lost 7 bases, and 12 bases lay between the germline ends. The CDR3 spans 13 residues.